The 26 T cell receptor beta chains presented below share a single source sample, sequenced in a study of human T cells and chemical hapten exposure. In TCRdb, the RACE reads were re-called with MiXCR into one record per CDR3 protein. There are roughly 46,000 distinct CDR3 sequences in the sample; roughly 4.2% occur only once, and 5.8% lies in the top ten. Stated time point: healthy volunteer bleed at 2 weeks. From whole blood left unfractionated, total RNA was extracted. Sequenced material: whole blood. These receptors came from a human donor in good health. Some clones in this sample may be carry-over from other donors' samples.

The chain couples TRBV5-4 to TRBJ2-6; 10 nucleotides agree with TRBD2. Trimming took 1 base from V and 1 from J; bases not matched to a gene: 5. The CDR3 covers 18 residues. In germline, CDR1 is SGHNT, CDR2 YYREEE (reference sequence). The CDR3 DNA is TGTGCCAGCAGCTTGAGAACTAGCGGGGTTTCTGGGGCCAACGTCCTGACTTTC. Protein product: CASSLRTSGVSGANVLTF.

Many counts were recorded for this clonotype. The chain links TRBV6-5 to TRBJ2-3; TRBD2 aligns across 13 bases. The CDR3 is 19 amino acids. The trim removed 6 bases at V and 1 base at J, leaving 13 bases unmatched. Per the germline V gene, CDR1 is MNHEY and CDR2 is SVGAGI. CDR3: CASRGPGLAGFWGTDTQYF. The CDR3 DNA reads TGTGCCAGCAGAGGTCCGGGACTAGCGGGATTCTGGGGCACAGATACGCAGTATTTT.

This rearrangement joins TRBV10-3 to TRBJ1-2; no definite D call. V was clipped by 2 bases and J by 5 bases, with 12 bases between them. CDR1 ENHRY and CDR2 SYGVKD come from the germline V gene. The CDR3 covers 14 residues. CDR3 sequence: CAISERTMGYGYTF. CDR3 sequence (DNA): TGTGCCATCAGTGAGAGGACCATGGGGTATGGCTACACCTTC.

This clonotype has ten or more counts. The chain recombines TRBV28 with TRBJ2-7; D unclear. Germline-derived CDR1 and CDR2 are MDHEN and SYDVKM. The germline V and J ends were trimmed by 5 bases and 7 bases, with 12 bases remaining between them. The CDR3 runs 12 residues. CDR3 DNA sequence: TGTGCCAGCAGTACCACCTCCGGGGAGCAGTACTTC. It codes for CASSTTSGEQYF.

This clonotype was picked up many times. The chain uses TRBV28 and TRBJ2-5; D is tentatively TRBD1 or TRBD2 (5 bases each). This CDR3 is built from 16 residues. Germline CDR1 MDHEN, CDR2 SYDVKM. Trimming stripped 2 bases from V and 3 bases from J, with 16 bases between. CDR3 DNA: TGTGCCAGCAGTTTAGTCCCGGGGCGGTCCAAAGAGACCCAGTACTTC. Encoded protein: CASSLVPGRSKETQYF.

This clonotype was counted at least ten times. The CDR3 here is CASSPVSGRPNTGELFF. As DNA, the CDR3 is TGCGCCAGCAGCCCCGTTAGCGGGAGGCCGAACACCGGGGAGCTGTTTTTT. The chain uses TRBV5-1 and TRBJ2-2; TRBD2 matches 10 bases. Germline V lookup: CDR1 SGHRS, CDR2 YFSETQ. This CDR3 has 17 amino acids. Trimming took 4 bases from V and 0 from J; bases not matched to a gene: 6.

This clonotype occurred many times. V is TRBV29-1 and J is TRBJ1-3; no reliable D call. Per germline, CDR1 SQVTM and CDR2 ANQGSEA. The CDR3 runs to 14 residues. V was trimmed by 1 base and J by 3 bases, leaving 10 bases between them. The CDR3 region has the DNA TGCAGCGTTGAAGTGAGTCCTGGTGGAAACACCATATATTTT. Protein product: CSVEVSPGGNTIYF.

The sample holds many counts of this clonotype. The CDR3 bases are TGTGCCAGCGGGACAGGGGGCACAGATACGCAGTATTTT. Residues: CASGTGGTDTQYF. The chain combines TRBV10-3 with TRBJ2-3; 10 nucleotides agree with TRBD1. CDR1 and CDR2 from the germline V gene are ENHRY and SYGVKD. This CDR3 is 13 amino acids long. V lost 10 bases and J lost 1; bases outside the gene matches: 2.

This clonotype has ten or more counts. The chain links TRBV12-3 or TRBV12-4 to TRBJ2-3; 7 bases are a match to TRBD2. CDR3 length equals 14 residues. With V trimmed by 2 bases and J by 4 bases, 3 bases remained unmatched. The CDR3 is CASSLQAGADTQYF. The CDR3, as DNA: TGTGCCAGCAGTTTACAGGCGGGGGCAGATACGCAGTATTTT.

This clonotype has a handful of counts. The J gene is TRBJ1-1, the V gene TRBV28, with a weak D call TRBD1 (6 bases). The CDR3 contains 14 residues. Germline CDR1 MDHEN, CDR2 SYDVKM. Trimming took 2 bases from V and 0 from J, leaving 7 bases between them. The DNA of the CDR3 is TGTGCCAGCAGTTTAACAGGGCTGAACACTGAAGCTTTCTTT. Translated: CASSLTGLNTEAFF.

This clonotype was observed many times. The chain employs TRBV20-1 and TRBJ2-3, with D possibly matching TRBD2 (6 bases). V gave up 0 bases and J gave up 3 bases, with 13 bases separating them. This CDR3 comprises 15 residues. CDR1 is DFQATT and CDR2 is SNEGSKA in the germline V gene (reference sequence). CDR3: CSARDPLATTDTQYF. The CDR3 DNA follows: TGCAGTGCTAGAGATCCCCTAGCGACTACAGATACGCAGTATTTT.

In this sample, this clonotype turned up many times. The V gene is TRBV6-5, the J gene TRBJ2-7, with a weak D call TRBD1 (6 bases). Germline lookup yields CDR1 MNHEY and CDR2 SVGAGI. Trimming removed 5 bases at V and 2 bases at J, with 22 bases between. The CDR3 sequence is 17 residues long. As DNA, the CDR3 is TGTGCCAGCAGTCAAACCCGGGGACACAATCTAACCTACGAGCAGTACTTC. Translating it yields CASSQTRGHNLTYEQYF.

The chain combines TRBV11-2 with TRBJ2-7; a possible D gene is TRBD1 (6 bases). Trimming pared 4 bases from V and 3 bases from J, leaving 13 bases between. Per germline, CDR1 SGHAT and CDR2 FQNNGV. The CDR3 consists of 14 residues. CDR3 sequence: CASSSTGTIYEQYF. The CDR3 DNA is TGTGCCAGCAGCTCCACCGGGACAATCTACGAGCAGTACTTC.

The chain is built from TRBV12-3 or TRBV12-4 and TRBJ1-1; 8 bases are shared with TRBD1. CDR3 length equals 14 residues. V lost 6 bases to trimming and J lost 0 bases; unmatched junction nucleotides: 3. The CDR3 DNA reads TGTGCCAGCAGGCACAGGGGGATGAACACTGAAGCTTTCTTT. It is translated as CASRHRGMNTEAFF.

In this sample, this clonotype turned up many times. V and J are TRBV6-1 and TRBJ2-5; TRBD2 might be the D (6 bases). The V end lost 7 bases, the J end lost 2 bases, and 11 bases lay between the germline ends. The CDR3 runs 13 residues. Germline CDR1 and CDR2: MNHNS and SASEGT. The CDR3 DNA reads as TGTGCCAGCAACTTAGCGGTACAAGAGACCCAGTACTTC. Translation: CASNLAVQETQYF.

This clonotype came up many times. This chain uses TRBV7-2 with TRBJ1-1, with 8 positions matching TRBD1. With 5 bases clipped from V and 5 bases from J, the junction kept 16 bases outside the gene matches. CDR3 length equals 17 residues. CDR1 SGHTA and CDR2 FQGNSA come from the germline V gene. This CDR3 reads CASSRWGSQGAKTEAFF. The CDR3 bases are TGTGCCAGCAGCCGTTGGGGGTCGCAGGGGGCAAAAACTGAAGCTTTCTTT.

This clonotype was recorded a few times. This chain joins TRBV28 and TRBJ1-5; D not certain. Germline V gene data show CDR1 as MDHEN and CDR2 as SYDVKM. The CDR3 totals 15 residues. V lost 1 base to trimming and J lost 4 bases, with 11 bases between them. Here the CDR3 reads CASSLSGSFNQPQHF. The CDR3 DNA reads as TGTGCCAGCAGTTTATCGGGCAGTTTTAATCAGCCCCAGCATTTT.

This clonotype came up many times. The gene calls are TRBV5-6 and TRBJ2-1, with 7 bases fitting TRBD2. This CDR3 has 15 amino acids. V lost 0 bases to trimming and J lost 2 bases; unmatched junction nucleotides: 2. Germline CDR1 and CDR2: SGHDT and YYEEEE. The CDR3 region is CASSLGAGAYNEQFF. CDR3 DNA sequence: TGTGCCAGCAGCTTGGGGGCGGGAGCCTACAATGAGCAGTTCTTC.

This clonotype occurred many times. This chain uses TRBV6-5 with TRBJ2-7; possibly TRBD2 for D (6 bases). V lost 0 bases and J lost 3, with 18 bases in between. The CDR3 spans 17 residues. From germline, CDR1 is MNHEY and CDR2 SVGAGI. DNA of the CDR3: TGTGCCAGCAGTTACTCGTGGGGAGGAGTTGGGAACTACGAGCAGTACTTC. Encoded protein: CASSYSWGGVGNYEQYF.

This clonotype appeared many times. The V gene is TRBV18, the J gene TRBJ2-4; 10 positions match TRBD2. Per the germline V gene, CDR1 is KGHSH and CDR2 is LQKENI. This CDR3 is 17 amino acids long. The V and J ends lost 6 bases and 0 bases, in that order; junction bases with no gene match: 8. CDR3 in DNA: TGTGCCAGCTCGCCGGGAACTAGCGGGATAGCCAAAAACATTCAGTACTTC. It is translated as CASSPGTSGIAKNIQYF.

There are many counts of this clonotype. The chain uses TRBV6-2 or TRBV6-3 and TRBJ2-6, with D tentatively TRBD2 (6 bases). The length of the CDR3 is 17 residues. The germline CDR1 and CDR2 sequences are MNHEY and SVGEGT. Deletions cut 0 bases from V and 2 bases from J, with 11 bases between. As DNA, the CDR3 is TGTGCCAGCAGTTACTCGAGGAGGGAGGCTGGGGCCAACGTCCTGACTTTC. Protein sequence: CASSYSRREAGANVLTF.

This clonotype was seen many times. This chain uses TRBV6-1 with TRBJ1-2; D is unresolved. The CDR3 runs 14 residues. The V and J ends lost 0 bases and 8 bases respectively, with 13 bases between them. Per the germline V gene, CDR1 is MNHNS and CDR2 is SASEGT. The CDR3 protein is CASSEAAVIGGYTF. In nucleotides, the CDR3 is TGTGCCAGCAGTGAAGCCGCGGTGATAGGAGGCTACACCTTC.

This clonotype was seen repeatedly, ten times or more. The chain joins TRBV20-1 to TRBJ2-2, with 9 bases lining up with TRBD2. Germline CDR1 reads DFQATT; CDR2 reads SNEGSKA (reference sequence). The CDR3 spans 15 residues. With V trimmed by 3 bases and J by 6 bases, 8 bases remained unmatched. CDR3 sequence reads: CSARPPGLASGELFF. The CDR3 nucleotides are TGCAGTGCTAGGCCCCCGGGACTAGCATCCGGGGAGCTGTTTTTT.

The table lists this clonotype with many counts. This sequence joins TRBV12-3 or TRBV12-4 and TRBJ1-2; no clear D gene. V was shortened by 5 bases and J by 7 bases, with 14 bases between the two germline ends. There are 13 residues in the CDR3. CDR3 amino acids: CASSLVPHLGYTF. DNA for the CDR3: TGTGCCAGCAGTCTTGTCCCCCATCTTGGCTACACCTTC.

This chain links TRBV5-1 with TRBJ1-5, with 7 bases matching TRBD1. The CDR3 is 14 residues long. Germline-derived CDR1 and CDR2 are SGHRS and YFSETQ. The ends lost 3 bases at V and 5 bases at J; junction bases unmatched: 5. The DNA for the CDR3 is TGCGCCAGCAGCTCGGGACAGTTCGATCAGCCCCAGCATTTT. Translating gives CASSSGQFDQPQHF.

Ten or more counts support this clonotype. The chain joins TRBV20-1 to TRBJ2-7; D perhaps matches TRBD1 (5 bases). The CDR3 totals 12 residues. Looked up from germline, CDR1 is DFQATT and CDR2 is SNEGSKA (reference sequence). With 2 bases removed from V and 3 bases from J, the gap between germline ends came to 8 bases. The CDR3: CSARPDSYEQYF. In DNA, the CDR3 is TGCAGTGCTAGACCCGACAGCTACGAGCAGTACTTC.